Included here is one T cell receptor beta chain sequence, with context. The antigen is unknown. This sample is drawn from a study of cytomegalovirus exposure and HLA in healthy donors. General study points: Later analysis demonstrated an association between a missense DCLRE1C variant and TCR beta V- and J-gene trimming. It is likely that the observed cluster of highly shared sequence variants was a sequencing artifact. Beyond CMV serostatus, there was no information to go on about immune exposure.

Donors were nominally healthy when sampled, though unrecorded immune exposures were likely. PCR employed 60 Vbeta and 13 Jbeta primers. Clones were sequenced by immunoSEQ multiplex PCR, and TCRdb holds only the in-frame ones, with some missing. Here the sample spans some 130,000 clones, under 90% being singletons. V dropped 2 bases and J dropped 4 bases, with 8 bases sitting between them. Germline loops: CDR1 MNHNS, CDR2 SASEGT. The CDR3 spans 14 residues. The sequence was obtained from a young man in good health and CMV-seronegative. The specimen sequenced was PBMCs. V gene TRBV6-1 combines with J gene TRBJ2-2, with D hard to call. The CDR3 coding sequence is TGTGCCAGCAGTGAAAAGCCCCTCACCGGGGAGCTGTTTTTT. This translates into CASSEKPLTGELFF.